The 2 T cell receptor beta chains in this list originate from one sample, sequenced in a study of shared clonotypes between healthy human individuals. This table comes from immunoSEQ multiplex PCR, and its TCRdb copy is limited to in-frame clones, with some not included. Found here are just over 95,000 clones, about two thirds of them singletons; the top ten hold about 42%. The source material was memory CD8+ T cells sorted from blood. Subset: CD45RO+ cells pooled with CCR7-negative TemRA cells. The receptors derive from a man aged 25-40 years in good health.

The V call is TRBV7-6, the J call TRBJ2-7, with D maybe TRBD1 (5 bases). The V end was cut by 1 base, the J end by 4 bases, with 8 bases between. The CDR3 covers 13 residues. CDR1 and CDR2 (germline): SGHVS, FNYEAQ. CDR3 sequence (DNA): TGTGCCAGCAGCTTAGATTCAGGGTACGAGCAGTACTTC. Translating it yields CASSLDSGYEQYF.

V and J are TRBV29-1 and TRBJ2-1; D unresolved. Deletions cut 0 bases from V and 1 base from J, with 4 bases between. CDR3 length: 13 amino acids. The germline V gene encodes CDR1 SQVTM and CDR2 ANQGSEA. The DNA of the CDR3 is TGCAGCGTTGAAGAAGAGTCCTACAATGAGCAGTTCTTC. Encoded protein: CSVEEESYNEQFF.